The 10 T cell receptor beta chains given below trace back to one sample, sequenced in a study of human T cells and chemical hapten exposure. A single record per CDR3 protein comes from TCRdb applying MiXCR to the RACE reads. The table records approximately 81,000 distinct CDR3 sequences, about 8.6% of them present only once. Time point reported: healthy volunteer bleed at 6 weeks. Unfractionated whole blood yielded total RNA. Sequences were obtained from whole blood. The receptors were sampled from a male donor in good health. Some clones in this sample may be carry-over from other donors' samples.

This clonotype was recorded at least ten times. This chain connects TRBV7-9 to TRBJ1-5, with 7 nucleotides matching TRBD1. This CDR3 is 14 amino acids long. V was pared by 5 bases and J by 6 bases, with 7 bases of the junction left unmatched. CDR1 and CDR2 (germline): SEHNR, FQNEAQ (reference sequence). The CDR3 loop is CASSQTGEGQPQHF. The CDR3 DNA is TGTGCCAGCAGCCAAACAGGGGAAGGTCAGCCCCAGCATTTT.

The sample holds a few counts of this clonotype. The chain joins TRBV6-4 to TRBJ2-7; 9 bases align to TRBD2. Germline assignment: CDR1 MRHNA and CDR2 SNTAGT. J gave up 6 bases and V 3 bases, and 6 bases lay outside the gene matches. CDR3 size: 14 residues. CDR3 nucleotide sequence: TGTGCCAGCAGTGAGGGCGGGAGGGCCTCCGAGCAGTACTTC. Its protein is CASSEGGRASEQYF.

This clonotype has just a few counts. The genes are TRBV2 and TRBJ1-2; D ambiguous. Germline loops: CDR1 SNHLY, CDR2 FYNNEI. The CDR3 contains 13 residues. Trimming shortened V by 2 bases and J by 8 bases, and 12 bases separated the two germline ends. CDR3 bases: TGTGCCAGCAGTGAAATTTGGGCAGACGGCTACACCTTC. Protein sequence: CASSEIWADGYTF.

This clonotype was counted between two and nine times. The chain couples TRBV11-2 to TRBJ2-7; maybe TRBD2 (6 bases). Per the germline V gene, CDR1 is SGHAT and CDR2 is FQNNGV. V was clipped by 8 bases and J by 9 bases, with 17 bases between them. This CDR3 is built from 12 residues. Written as DNA, the CDR3 is TGTGCCAGCGCTGGGGGGACCTCGGTGCAGTACTTC. Translation: CASAGGTSVQYF.

The chain couples TRBV20-1 to TRBJ2-7; 9 nucleotides line up with TRBD2. The CDR3 totals 17 residues. Losses at the gene ends were 0 bases for V and 1 base for J; bases not matched to a gene: 10. From germline, CDR1 is DFQATT and CDR2 SNEGSKA (reference sequence). The CDR3 region is CSARDQKGTSWSYEQYF. CDR3 nucleotide sequence: TGCAGTGCTAGAGATCAGAAGGGGACTAGCTGGTCCTACGAGCAGTACTTC.

The chain combines TRBV4-1 with TRBJ1-2; 7 nucleotides agree with TRBD1. Germline CDR1 and CDR2: MGHRA and YSYEKL. The CDR3 is 17 amino acids. The V and J ends lost 0 bases and 5 bases, in that order; junction bases with no gene match: 12. DNA of the CDR3: TGCGCCAGCAGCCAAGATGGGGACAGCCAAGGACGTTATGGCTACACCTTC. As protein: CASSQDGDSQGRYGYTF.

The V and J genes are TRBV20-1 and TRBJ2-2; D possibly corresponds to TRBD1 (6 bases). The CDR3 is 14 amino acids. CDR1 and CDR2 (germline): DFQATT, SNEGSKA (reference sequence). V lost 3 bases, J lost 0 bases, and 8 bases lay in between. The CDR3 sequence: CSARGTTNTGELFF. The CDR3 bases are TGCAGTGCTAGGGGGACAACGAACACCGGGGAGCTGTTTTTT.

This clonotype appeared many times. The J gene is TRBJ1-1, the V gene TRBV7-4; D is perhaps TRBD1 (5 bases). The V end lost 5 bases, the J end lost 1 base, and 11 bases lay between the germline ends. Germline V gene sequence: CDR1 SGHVT, CDR2 SQSDAQ. The CDR3 spans 14 residues. The CDR3 here is CASSRIRENTEAFF. The CDR3 DNA follows: TGTGCCAGCAGCAGAATCAGGGAGAACACTGAAGCTTTCTTT.

The rearrangement joins TRBV12-3 or TRBV12-4 to TRBJ1-6; perhaps TRBD1 as D (6 bases). Trimming took off 5 bases at V and 9 bases at J, with 14 bases between the two ends. The CDR3 has 14 residues. This CDR3 is CASSLRGRVSPLHF. DNA of the CDR3: TGTGCCAGCAGTCTTCGGGGGCGGGTTTCACCCCTCCACTTT.

This clonotype was seen repeatedly, ten times or more. The J gene is TRBJ1-1, the V gene TRBV3-1; D uncertain. The CDR3 totals 16 residues. V dropped 0 bases and J dropped 2 bases, with 13 bases sitting between them. Germline CDR1 and CDR2: LGHDT and YNNKEL (reference sequence). CDR3 residues: CASSQDISRGNTEAFF. The CDR3 bases are TGTGCCAGCAGCCAAGATATCTCTCGGGGTAACACTGAAGCTTTCTTT. Full variable domain (missing parts from reference TRBV3-1 and TRBJ1-1): DTAVSQTPKYLVTQMGNDKSIKCEQNLGHDTMYWYKQDSKKFLKIMFSYNNKELIINETVPNRFSPKSPDKAHLNLHINSLELGDSAVYFCASSQDISRGNTEAFFGQGTRLTVV.